Listed below are T cell receptor beta chains from one sample, sequenced in a study of blood T cell repertoires in COVID-19. This table comes from immunoSEQ multiplex PCR, and its TCRdb copy is limited to in-frame clones, with some not included. The table shows approximately 670,000 clones, with 85% to 90% occurring only once. The sequenced sample consisted of peripheral blood. These receptors were taken from a young woman with acute or convalescent COVID-19. CDR3s include the opening cysteine and the closing phenylalanine or tryptophan. Rows give clone size only sometimes, using once, few, many, or a class for an expanded clone.

CDR3 protein	V gene	J gene	clone size
CASRVTGGHYGYTF	TRBV2	TRBJ1-2	few
CAISESGQPSGYTF	TRBV10-3	TRBJ1-2	.
CASSRAGGSGANVLTF	TRBV7-9	TRBJ2-6	.
CASSFAGGEQFF	TRBV12-3/TRBV12-4	TRBJ2-1	.
CAWSVEEGKGYTF	TRBV30	TRBJ1-2	.
CAWSVTRLPNEQFF	TRBV30	TRBJ2-1	.
CAISARQGLNYGYTF	TRBV10-3	TRBJ1-2	.
CASSVDWSHYGYTF	TRBV9	TRBJ1-2	.
CASSSLTRLVLDTQYF	TRBV5-6	TRBJ2-3	.
CASSRSREETQYF	TRBV9	TRBJ2-5	.
CASSPRRDIRSYNEQFF	TRBV18	TRBJ2-1	.
CSVKTGGYTEAFF	TRBV29-1	TRBJ1-1	.
CASVGATSYNEQFF	TRBV28	TRBJ2-1	.
CASSSRVGINQPQHF	TRBV6-6	TRBJ1-5	few